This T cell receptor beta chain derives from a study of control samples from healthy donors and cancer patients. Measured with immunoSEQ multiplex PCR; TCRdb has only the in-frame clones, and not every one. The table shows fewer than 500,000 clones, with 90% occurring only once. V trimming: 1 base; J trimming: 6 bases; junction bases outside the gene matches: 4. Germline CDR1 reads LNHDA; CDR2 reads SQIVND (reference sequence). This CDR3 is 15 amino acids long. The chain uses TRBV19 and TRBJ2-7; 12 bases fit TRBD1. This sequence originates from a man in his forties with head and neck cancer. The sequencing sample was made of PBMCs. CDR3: CASSIGGTGGGEQYF. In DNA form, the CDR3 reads TGTGCCAGTAGTATAGGGGGGACAGGGGGCGGCGAGCAGTACTTC.